This TCR beta chain emerged from a study of T cell responses to AZD1222 COVID-19 vaccine. This clone has only a few counts. Per the germline V gene, CDR1 is SGHVS and CDR2 is FQNEAQ. The V end lost 4 bases, the J end lost 4 bases, and 13 bases lay between the germline ends. The CDR3 has 14 residues. Only in-frame clones appear in the TCRdb table, and some are missing; sequencing was by immunoSEQ multiplex PCR. The sample includes approximately 180,000 clones, 90% of them seen just once. The source was peripheral blood, collected on day 0 of AZD1222 vaccination. The gene calls are TRBV7-8 and TRBJ1-2; possibly TRBD1 for D (6 bases). The sequence was collected from an adult in good health. CDR3 in amino acids: CASSSQGNLYGYTF. The DNA for the CDR3 is TGTGCCAGCAGCTCACAGGGAAACCTCTATGGCTACACCTTC.